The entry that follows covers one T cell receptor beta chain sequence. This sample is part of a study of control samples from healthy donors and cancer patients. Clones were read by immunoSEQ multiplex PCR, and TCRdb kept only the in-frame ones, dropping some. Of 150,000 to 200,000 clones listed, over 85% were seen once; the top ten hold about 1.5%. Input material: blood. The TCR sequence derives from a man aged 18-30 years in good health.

The CDR3 spells CASSPIGRGVPGELFF. The CDR3 DNA is TGCGCCAGCAGCCCCATTGGGCGGGGCGTCCCCGGGGAGCTGTTTTTT. The genes are TRBV4-1 and TRBJ2-2, with TRBD2 as a possible D gene (6 bases). The CDR3 covers 16 residues. V was cut by 4 bases and J by 6 bases, with 18 bases left in between. Germline CDR1 and CDR2: MGHRA and YSYEKL.